The 12 T cell receptor beta chains in this list originate from one sample, sequenced in a study of T cell repertoires in cytomegalovirus infection. TCRdb re-analysed the reads in MiXCR, keeping a single row per CDR3 protein. The sample includes about 160,000 distinct CDR3 sequences, more than 15% seen only once; the top ten take under 20%. Sequenced sample: CD8+ T cells from PBMCs. Receptors were obtained from a human donor in good health (CMV status not recorded). Some clones in this sample may be carry-over from other donors' samples.

There are a few counts of this clonotype. V usage is TRBV7-2 and J usage is TRBJ2-3; D is ambiguous. The CDR3 consists of 14 residues. The germline V gene encodes CDR1 SGHTA and CDR2 FQGNSA. V gave up 7 bases and J gave up 1 base, with 12 bases separating them. CDR3: CASTFDAGTDTQYF. The CDR3 nucleotides are TGTGCCAGCACCTTTGATGCAGGCACAGATACGCAGTATTTT. Based on the CDR3 plus reference TRBV7-2 and TRBJ2-3, the full variable domain is GAGVSQSPSNKVTEKGKDVELRCDPISGHTALYWYRQSLGQGLEFLIYFQGNSAPDKSGLPSDRFSAERTGGSVSTLTIQRTQQEDSAVYLCASTFDAGTDTQYFGPGTRLTVL.

This clonotype was found a few times. The V gene is TRBV11-3, the J gene TRBJ2-1, with D unclear. Germline V gene data show CDR1 as SGHNT and CDR2 as YENEEA. V dropped 0 bases and J dropped 0 bases, with 9 bases sitting between them. The CDR3 has 16 amino acids. The CDR3 region has the DNA TGTGCCAGCAGCTTAGAGGGGTGGGGCTCCTACAATGAGCAGTTCTTC. Translating it yields CASSLEGWGSYNEQFF.

Points on this clonotype: One end of the junction fails to match germline, which may point to a read error. This rearrangement joins TRBV6-5 to TRBJ1-2, with 8 bases aligning to TRBD1. CDR1 is MNHEY and CDR2 is SVGAGI in the germline V gene. This CDR3 spans 15 amino acids. The CDR3 bases are TGTGCCCGCAGTTACACCCCTCAGGGGGCGCATGGCTACACCTTC. This codes for CARSYTPQGAHGYTF.

This clonotype was found a few times. V and J are TRBV7-9 and TRBJ2-7; 8 bases fit TRBD1. CDR1 and CDR2 (germline): SEHNR, FQNEAQ (reference sequence). The V and J ends lost 5 bases and 0 bases, in that order; junction bases with no gene match: 6. There are 15 residues in the CDR3. CDR3 coding DNA: TGTGCCAGCAGCCAGCGGACAGGGAGCTCCTACGAGCAGTACTTC. Its protein is CASSQRTGSSYEQYF. The complete variable domain, with remaining parts taken from reference TRBV7-9 and TRBJ2-7, reads DTGVSQNPRHKITKRGQNVTFRCDPISEHNRLYWYRQTLGQGPEFLTYFQNEAQLEKSRLLSDRFSAERPKGSFSTLEIQRTEQGDSAMYLCASSQRTGSSYEQYFGPGTRLTVT.

The chain employs TRBV5-5 and TRBJ1-2, with 9 bases that match TRBD1. The CDR3 contains 16 residues. V lost 2 bases to trimming and J lost 3 bases; unmatched junction nucleotides: 8. The V gene's germline CDR1 is SGHKS and CDR2 YYEKEE (reference sequence). The CDR3 here is CASSFLWTGADYGYTF. Here the CDR3 DNA reads TGTGCCAGCAGCTTTCTCTGGACAGGGGCGGACTATGGCTACACCTTC.

This clonotype has only one observation. The V gene is TRBV5-5, the J gene TRBJ2-1; TRBD2 agrees at 8 bases. This CDR3 spans 15 amino acids. J gave up 6 bases and V 4 bases, and 9 bases lay outside the gene matches. Germline lookup yields CDR1 SGHKS and CDR2 YYEKEE (reference sequence). Written as DNA, the CDR3 is TGTGCCAGCAGCCAGGGACTAGTAGATCGCAATGAGCAGTTCTTC. It translates to CASSQGLVDRNEQFF.

The chain carries TRBV7-2 and TRBJ2-7, with 9 bases that match TRBD1. CDR3 length: 16 amino acids. The germline CDR1 and CDR2 sequences are SGHTA and FQGNSA. V lost 5 bases, J lost 2 bases, and 10 bases stayed unmatched. This CDR3 is CASSVRVQGATYEQYF. The DNA of the CDR3 is TGTGCCAGCAGCGTAAGGGTACAGGGGGCGACCTACGAGCAGTACTTC.

This clonotype turned up a few times. V usage is TRBV7-8 and J usage is TRBJ1-5, with 7 bases aligning to TRBD1. V shed 1 base, J shed 7 bases, and the junction held 4 bases outside the gene matches. The CDR3 length is 14 residues. In germline, CDR1 is SGHVS, CDR2 FQNEAQ. CDR3 coding DNA: TGTGCCAGCAGCTTAGGGACAGGACCCCAGCCCCAGCATTTT. Translated: CASSLGTGPQPQHF.

This chain links TRBV27 with TRBJ2-2; 10 bases match TRBD2. V shed 4 bases and J 1 base; nucleotides not matched to a gene: 3. This CDR3 is 16 amino acids long. In germline, CDR1 is MNHEY, CDR2 SMNVEV (reference sequence). CDR3 DNA: TGTGCCAGCAGTTCAGCTAGCGGGGGGAACACCGGGGAGCTGTTTTTT. This sequence encodes CASSSASGGNTGELFF.

This clonotype has only a few counts. The V gene is TRBV28, the J gene TRBJ1-1, with D possibly matching TRBD1 (6 bases). With 6 bases removed from V and 4 bases from J, the gap between germline ends came to 21 bases. The CDR3 extends over 16 amino acids. Germline V CDR1 and CDR2: MDHEN, SYDVKM. The CDR3, as DNA: TGTGCCAGCAGAAATCTAGAAGCACAGGGATCCACTGAAGCTTTCTTT. Translation gives CASRNLEAQGSTEAFF.

The rearrangement joins TRBV7-9 to TRBJ2-7; TRBD1 agrees at 9 bases. CDR1 is SEHNR, CDR2 FQNEAQ, per germline (reference sequence). V trimming: 10 bases; J trimming: 3 bases; junction bases outside the gene matches: 7. The CDR3 is made up of 13 amino acids. The CDR3: CAIGGQGFYEQYF. CDR3 coding DNA: TGTGCCATAGGGGGACAGGGTTTCTACGAGCAGTACTTC.

V and J are TRBV7-2 and TRBJ2-3; D is ambiguous. The CDR3 has 11 amino acids. V dropped 7 bases and J dropped 6 bases, with 8 bases sitting between them. CDR1 and CDR2 from the germline V gene are SGHTA and FQGNSA. CDR3 nucleotide sequence: TGTGCCAGCACTGGACCCGATACGCAGTATTTT. Protein sequence: CASTGPDTQYF.